The sequence of this TCR beta chain was determined in a study of control samples from healthy donors and cancer patients (dated by TCRdb to 2020 to 2021). The CDR3 spans 11 residues, from the cysteine through the phenylalanine. Just CDR3 DNA is preserved here, 33 bases in frame from base 1. As encoded in the germline V gene, CDR1 is SGHNT while CDR2 is YENEEA. V is shortened by 8 bases, J by 1 base, and the region joining them spans 5 bases. Library construction relied on the immunoSEQ multiplex PCR assay. This is the immuneACCESS table as TCRdb keeps it, with only in-frame sequences that have V and J called. A part of the clones is gone; compared with another copy, unresolved V genes explain less than half, and the rest is unexplained. In this sample the table shows around 120,000 clones, about 87% of which occur a single time. The ten largest clones add up to around 3.3% of the sample. This clone turned up a few times. No cognate antigen has been identified for it. Per-nucleotide qualities are absent, and no much larger clonotype sits a single base away.

Recombination joined TRBV11-3 with TRBJ1-2; no D segment can be confidently identified. What was sequenced was blood. The TCR originated in a man aged 35 to 55 in good health. The nucleotides read TGTGCCAGCGGCAATAACTATGGCTACACCTTC. Translated, it reads CASGNNYGYTF.